The next 19 T cell receptor beta chains were all read from a single sample in a study of a mutant IDH1 vaccine in newly diagnosed glioma. Clones were sequenced by immunoSEQ multiplex PCR, and TCRdb holds only the in-frame ones, with some missing. Counted here are approximately 60,000 clones, around 85% occurring once; the ten biggest clones make up about 1.6%. Described time point: week 35, safety follow-up. Vaccine doses each comprised 300 ug of mutant IDH1 20-mer peptide, with topical imiquimod. These receptors' targets are unknown. Here the sequenced sample was PBMCs, taken from a glioma patient whose treatment included an IDH1 peptide vaccine. Receptor source: a man aged 35 to 55 with glioma.

V gene TRBV30 combines with J gene TRBJ1-1, with D possibly TRBD1 on 5 matching bases. Trimming took off 7 bases at V and 1 base at J, with 22 bases between the two ends. The CDR3 is 16 residues long. The germline V gene encodes CDR1 GTSNPN and CDR2 SVGIG (reference sequence). The CDR3 DNA sequence: TGTGCCTACACCCACCCTCCCGTAGGGGAGAACACTGAAGCTTTCTTT. Its protein product is CAYTHPPVGENTEAFF.

The genes are TRBV4-2 and TRBJ2-7, with 9 bases fitting TRBD2. This CDR3 spans 14 amino acids. Germline loops: CDR1 LGHNA, CDR2 YNFKEQ. V lost 3 bases, J lost 5 bases, and 5 bases stayed unmatched. CDR3 loop: CASSQEGLAHEQYF. DNA for the CDR3: TGTGCCAGCAGCCAGGAGGGACTAGCCCACGAGCAGTACTTC.

V usage is TRBV9 and J usage is TRBJ1-1; possibly TRBD1 for D (5 bases). The CDR3 consists of 13 residues. From germline, CDR1 is SGDLS and CDR2 YYNGEE. Trimming pared 4 bases from V and 6 bases from J, leaving 13 bases between. The CDR3 region has the DNA TGTGCCAGCAGCAAAACAGGATCGGCTGAAGCTTTCTTT. This translates into CASSKTGSAEAFF.

This clone appeared a single time. The chain has TRBV13 and TRBJ2-7; no clear D. Germline CDR1 PRHDT, CDR2 FYEKMQ (reference sequence). The V end lost 1 base, the J end lost 2 bases, and 9 bases lay between the germline ends. The CDR3 extends over 14 amino acids. The CDR3 DNA is TGTGCCAGCAGCTTAGTGGGCAGAGCCTACGAGCAGTACTTC. The encoded protein is CASSLVGRAYEQYF.

This sequence joins TRBV6-6 and TRBJ2-1, with no clear D. The V gene lost 6 bases and the J gene lost 12 bases, with 18 bases spanning the gap. CDR3 size: 13 residues. CDR1 is MNHNY and CDR2 is SVGAGI in the germline V gene (reference sequence). The CDR3 is CASSQDPSRLQFF. The CDR3 DNA reads as TGTGCCAGCAGCCAGGACCCGAGCCGACTGCAGTTCTTC.

V usage is TRBV6-5 and J usage is TRBJ1-1, with D possibly TRBD1 on 5 matching bases. The CDR3 consists of 15 residues. Looked up from germline, CDR1 is MNHEY and CDR2 is SVGAGI. V was pared by 0 bases and J by 2 bases, with 10 bases between. The CDR3 nucleotides read TGTGCCAGCAGTTACTCAGCAGGGAGAAACACTGAAGCTTTCTTT. Translated, it gives CASSYSAGRNTEAFF.

The chain has TRBV9 and TRBJ1-5; no clear D gene. Germline assignment: CDR1 SGDLS and CDR2 YYNGEE. CDR3 length equals 14 residues. Trimming removed 1 base from V and 0 bases from J, with 5 bases in between. The CDR3 protein is CASSVWGSNQPQHF. The DNA of the CDR3 is TGTGCCAGCAGCGTATGGGGTAGCAATCAGCCCCAGCATTTT.

V is TRBV7-2 and J is TRBJ1-3; D not resolved. The ends were cut back, 5 bases at V and 0 bases at J, with 8 bases in the middle. The CDR3 extends over 14 amino acids. Germline lookup yields CDR1 SGHTA and CDR2 FQGNSA. The CDR3 DNA is TGTGCCAGCAGCCCGGCGCCCTCTGGAAACACCATATATTTT. Translation gives CASSPAPSGNTIYF. Filled out from reference TRBV7-2 and TRBJ1-3, the complete variable domain reads GAGVSQSPSNKVTEKGKDVELRCDPISGHTALYWYRQSLGQGLEFLIYFQGNSAPDKSGLPSDRFSAERTGGSVSTLTIQRTQQEDSAVYLCASSPAPSGNTIYFGEGSWLTVV.

This chain joins TRBV6-6 and TRBJ2-2; 10 nucleotides agree with TRBD2. Germline V gene data show CDR1 as MNHNY and CDR2 as SVGAGI (reference sequence). The CDR3 is 13 amino acids. The trim removed 4 bases at V and 7 bases at J, leaving 0 bases unmatched. CDR3 residues: CASSSSGSGELFF. CDR3 bases: TGTGCCAGCAGTTCTAGCGGGAGCGGGGAGCTGTTTTTT.

The genes are TRBV6-5 and TRBJ2-7; a possible D gene is TRBD2 (7 bases). The CDR3 length is 13 residues. CDR1 and CDR2 (germline): MNHEY, SVGAGI. V dropped 7 bases and J dropped 5 bases, with 15 bases sitting between them. CDR3: CASKYPGGHEQYF. The CDR3 region has the DNA TGTGCCAGCAAATATCCGGGGGGCCACGAGCAGTACTTC.

This clone has a single count. This sequence joins TRBV5-1 and TRBJ2-1; the match to TRBD2 covers 15 bases. With V trimmed by 0 bases and J by 8 bases, 3 bases remained unmatched. The CDR3 spans 16 residues. Germline V lookup: CDR1 SGHRS, CDR2 YFSETQ. The CDR3 here is CASSLEGLAGGYEQFF. DNA of the CDR3: TGCGCCAGCAGCTTGGAGGGACTAGCGGGAGGTTATGAGCAGTTCTTC. The full variable domain, completed using reference TRBV5-1 and TRBJ2-1, is KAGVTQTPRYLIKTRGQQVTLSCSPISGHRSVSWYQQTPGQGLQFLFEYFSETQRNKGNFPGRFSGRQFSNSRSEMNVSTLELGDSALYLCASSLEGLAGGYEQFFGPGTRLTVL.

The chain recombines TRBV4-1 with TRBJ2-5, with 9 nucleotides matching TRBD1. Trimming removed 6 bases from V and 3 bases from J; junction bases left unmatched: 8. The CDR3 loop spans 15 amino acids. CDR1 is MGHRA, CDR2 YSYEKL, per germline. The CDR3 DNA reads TGCGCCAGCAGGTCCCCCGGGACAGGGAAAGAGACCCAGTACTTC. This translates into CASRSPGTGKETQYF.

This clone was observed a handful of times. The genes are TRBV2 and TRBJ1-1, with 8 bases aligning to TRBD1. After removal of 6 bases from V and 1 base from J, the junction contained 7 bases not matched to a gene. Germline CDR1 is SNHLY and CDR2 is FYNNEI. There are 15 residues in the CDR3. This CDR3 is CASRDRATGNTEAFF. DNA of the CDR3: TGTGCCAGCAGGGACAGGGCCACCGGGAACACTGAAGCTTTCTTT.

The J gene is TRBJ2-7, the V gene TRBV9; D is perhaps TRBD2 (7 bases). The germline V and J ends were trimmed by 8 bases and 2 bases, with 17 bases remaining between them. The CDR3 length is 14 residues. The germline V gene has CDR1 SGDLS and CDR2 YYNGEE. The CDR3 here is CARTVGGVPYEQYF. The CDR3 DNA sequence: TGTGCCAGGACGGTAGGGGGGGTCCCCTACGAGCAGTACTTC.

The chain is built from TRBV7-9 and TRBJ1-3, with unresolved D. CDR1 SEHNR and CDR2 FQNEAQ come from the germline V gene (reference sequence). V was cut by 0 bases and J by 4 bases, with 10 bases left in between. This CDR3 region has 15 residues. CDR3 coding DNA: TGTGCCAGCAGCTTAGCGGGATCTTTCGGAAACACCATATATTTT. Amino acids: CASSLAGSFGNTIYF. Drawing the rest from reference TRBV7-9 and TRBJ1-3, the complete variable domain is DTGVSQNPRHKITKRGQNVTFRCDPISEHNRLYWYRQTLGQGPEFLTYFQNEAQLEKSRLLSDRFSAERPKGSFSTLEIQRTEQGDSAMYLCASSLAGSFGNTIYFGEGSWLTVV.

This chain links TRBV7-2 with TRBJ1-2; D is unclear. The V end was cut by 5 bases, the J end by 8 bases, with 15 bases between. The CDR3 sequence is 13 residues long. Germline values: CDR1 SGHTA, CDR2 FQGNSA. In nucleotides, the CDR3 is TGTGCCAGCAGCCCGTTCAAGGCAGAAGGCTACACCTTC. Amino acid sequence: CASSPFKAEGYTF.

In its sample, this clone was seen a few times. This chain connects TRBV5-6 to TRBJ2-5; the match to TRBD1 covers 8 bases. The V gene's germline CDR1 is SGHDT and CDR2 YYEEEE. The CDR3 contains 14 residues. Trimming removed 3 bases from V and 5 bases from J; junction bases left unmatched: 6. Written as DNA, the CDR3 is TGTGCCAGCAGCTCCTGGACAGGGCGGGAGACCCAGTACTTC. It codes for CASSSWTGRETQYF.

The chain combines TRBV5-1 with TRBJ1-1, with TRBD1 matching 7 bases. V dropped 4 bases and J dropped 4; count of bases not matched to a gene: 10. The germline V gene encodes CDR1 SGHRS and CDR2 YFSETQ. The CDR3 spans 15 residues. The CDR3 sequence: CASSPRTGVSTEAFF. The CDR3 coding sequence is TGCGCCAGCAGCCCCCGGACAGGTGTGAGCACTGAAGCTTTCTTT.

The V and J genes are TRBV4-3 and TRBJ1-3; the D is unclear. Germline CDR1 is LGHNA and CDR2 is YSLEER. The CDR3 length is 17 residues. Trimming removed 4 bases from V and 0 bases from J, with 16 bases in between. CDR3 in DNA: TGCGCCAGCAGCCCTGGGTCCACTCCATTCTCTGGAAACACCATATATTTT. Amino acid sequence: CASSPGSTPFSGNTIYF.